This TCR beta chain is drawn from a study of CD8+CD57+ T cells in acquired aplastic anemia. Study summary: Across the sorted CD4+ and CD8+ cells, DNA amounts averaged around 3.2 ug. The study obtained 11 million or so reads on average for CD4+ cells from healthy donors. Study findings and constraints: Controls and patients did not differ significantly in CD8+ Simpson's diversity. The number of CD8+ CDR3 sequences shared by patients and controls was fewer than 35.

The CDR3 is made up of 14 amino acids. Germline lookup yields CDR1 WSHSY and CDR2 SAAADI. Trimming left V 7 bases short and J 8 bases short, with 18 bases between. About this clonotype: Its antigen is currently unknown.

For CDR3 and TCR beta VDJ profiling, genomic DNA was the template used. From the reads, TCRdb called clonotypes with MiXCR, one entry per CDR3 protein. The sample contains around 190,000 distinct CDR3 sequences, 60% to 65% of which appear only once. Sequencing was done on a sample of sorted CD4+, CD8+, or CD8+CD57+ T cells (not recorded which) from PBMCs. The chain carries TRBV10-2 and TRBJ2-1; possible D gene TRBD2, 5 bases. The receptor was isolated from a human donor in good health. DNA of the CDR3: TGCGCCAGCACCCTCTCACGAGGGAGCTATGAGCAGTTCTTC. Protein product: CASTLSRGSYEQFF.